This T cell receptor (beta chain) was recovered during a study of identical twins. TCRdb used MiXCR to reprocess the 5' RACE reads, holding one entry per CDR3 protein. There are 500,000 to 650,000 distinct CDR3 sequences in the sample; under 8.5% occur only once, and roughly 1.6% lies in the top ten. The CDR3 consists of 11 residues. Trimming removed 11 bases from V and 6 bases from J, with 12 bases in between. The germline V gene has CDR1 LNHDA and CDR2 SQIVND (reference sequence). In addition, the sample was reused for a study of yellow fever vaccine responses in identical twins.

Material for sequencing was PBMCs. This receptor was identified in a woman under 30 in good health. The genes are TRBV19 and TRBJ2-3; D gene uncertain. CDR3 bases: TGTGCCTCGGGTTTGTTGGATACGCAGTATTTT. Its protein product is CASGLLDTQYF. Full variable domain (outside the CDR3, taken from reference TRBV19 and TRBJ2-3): DGGITQSPKYLFRKEGQNVTLSCEQNLNHDAMYWYRQDPGQGLRLIYYSQIVNDFQKGDIAEGYSVSREKKESFPLTVTSAQKNPTAFYLCASGLLDTQYFGPGTRLTVL.